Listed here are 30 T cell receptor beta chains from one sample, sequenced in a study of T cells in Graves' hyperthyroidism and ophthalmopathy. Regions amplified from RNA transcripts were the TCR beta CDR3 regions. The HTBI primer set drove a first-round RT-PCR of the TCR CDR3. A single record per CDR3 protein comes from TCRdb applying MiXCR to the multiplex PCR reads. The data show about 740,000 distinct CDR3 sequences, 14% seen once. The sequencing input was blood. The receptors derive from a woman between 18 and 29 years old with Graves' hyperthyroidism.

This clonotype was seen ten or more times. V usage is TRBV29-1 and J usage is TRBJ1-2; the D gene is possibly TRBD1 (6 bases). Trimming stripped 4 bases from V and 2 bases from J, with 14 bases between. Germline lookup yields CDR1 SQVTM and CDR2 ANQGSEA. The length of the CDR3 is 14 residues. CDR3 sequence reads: CSVVGATANYGYTF. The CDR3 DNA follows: TGCAGCGTTGTGGGGGCGACGGCAAACTATGGCTACACCTTC.

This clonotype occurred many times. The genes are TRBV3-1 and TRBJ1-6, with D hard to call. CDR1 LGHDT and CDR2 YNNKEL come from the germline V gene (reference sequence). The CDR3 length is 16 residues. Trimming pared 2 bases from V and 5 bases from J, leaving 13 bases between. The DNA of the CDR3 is TGTGCCAGCAGCCAAAGGCCAGTCGGGGATAATTCACCCCTCCACTTT. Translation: CASSQRPVGDNSPLHF.

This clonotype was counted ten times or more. CDR3 nucleotides: TGTGCCAGCAGCCCTATGGGGGGGGGCAACACAGATACGCAGTATTTT. Protein product: CASSPMGGGNTDTQYF. V and J are TRBV27 and TRBJ2-3, with a weak D call TRBD2 (7 bases). CDR3 length: 16 residues. Trimming took off 6 bases at V and 2 bases at J, with 18 bases between the two ends. Germline V gives CDR1 MNHEY, CDR2 SMNVEV (reference sequence).

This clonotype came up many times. The CDR3, as DNA: TGCGCCAGCAGCCAACCCCGACTAGCGGGAGGGTCCCTGGGGGAGACCCAGTACTTC. Its translation is CASSQPRLAGGSLGETQYF. The chain uses TRBV4-1 and TRBJ2-5; TRBD2 matches at 14 bases. CDR1 is MGHRA, CDR2 YSYEKL, per germline. V trimming: 2 bases; J trimming: 5 bases; junction bases outside the gene matches: 13. The CDR3 sequence is 19 residues long.

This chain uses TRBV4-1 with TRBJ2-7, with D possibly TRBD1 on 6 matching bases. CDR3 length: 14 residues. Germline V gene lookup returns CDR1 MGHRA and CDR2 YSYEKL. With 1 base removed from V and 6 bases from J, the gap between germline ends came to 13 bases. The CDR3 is CASSQVGQGPEQYF. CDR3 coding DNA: TGCGCCAGCAGCCAAGTGGGGCAGGGGCCCGAGCAGTACTTC.

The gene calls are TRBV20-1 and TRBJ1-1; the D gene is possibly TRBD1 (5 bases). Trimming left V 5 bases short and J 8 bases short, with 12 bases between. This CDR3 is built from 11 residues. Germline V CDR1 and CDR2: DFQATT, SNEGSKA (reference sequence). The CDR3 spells CSADMGGEAFF. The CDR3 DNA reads TGCAGTGCTGATATGGGGGGGGAAGCTTTCTTT.

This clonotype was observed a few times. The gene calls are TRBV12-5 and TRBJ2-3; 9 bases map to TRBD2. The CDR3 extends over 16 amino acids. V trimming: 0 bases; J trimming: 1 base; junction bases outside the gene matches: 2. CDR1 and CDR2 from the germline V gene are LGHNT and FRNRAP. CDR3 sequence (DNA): TGTGCTAGTGGTTTGGTACTAGCGGGTCGCACAGATACGCAGTATTTT. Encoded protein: CASGLVLAGRTDTQYF.

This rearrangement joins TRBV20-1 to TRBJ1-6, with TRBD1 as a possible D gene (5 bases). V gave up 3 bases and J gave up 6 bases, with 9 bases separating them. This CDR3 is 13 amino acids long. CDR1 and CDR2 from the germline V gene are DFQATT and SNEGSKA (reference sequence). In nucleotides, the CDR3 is TGCAGTGCTAGTAGACAGATTAATTCACCCCTCCACTTT. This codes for CSASRQINSPLHF.

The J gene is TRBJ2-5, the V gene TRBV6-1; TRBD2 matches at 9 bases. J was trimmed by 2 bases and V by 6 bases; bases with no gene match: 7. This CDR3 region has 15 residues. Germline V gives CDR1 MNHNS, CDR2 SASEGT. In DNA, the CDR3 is TGTGCCAGCAGCCACCTGACTAGCGGACAAGAGACCCAGTACTTC. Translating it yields CASSHLTSGQETQYF.

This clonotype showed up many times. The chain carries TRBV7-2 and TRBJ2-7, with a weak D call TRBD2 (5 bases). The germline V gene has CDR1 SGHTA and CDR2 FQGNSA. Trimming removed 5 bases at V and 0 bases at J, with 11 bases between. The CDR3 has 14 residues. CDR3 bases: TGTGCCAGCAGCCCCCTCCGGGACTCCTACGAGCAGTACTTC. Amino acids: CASSPLRDSYEQYF. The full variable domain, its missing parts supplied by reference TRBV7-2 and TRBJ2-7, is GAGVSQSPSNKVTEKGKDVELRCDPISGHTALYWYRQSLGQGLEFLIYFQGNSAPDKSGLPSDRFSAERTGGSVSTLTIQRTQQEDSAVYLCASSPLRDSYEQYFGPGTRLTVT.

The CDR3 coding sequence is TGTGCCAGCAGCCCCTTTCCCCCGAGGGAGGGTTATGAGCAGTTCTTC. Translated: CASSPFPPREGYEQFF. The rearrangement joins TRBV7-9 to TRBJ2-1, with 7 bases identical to TRBD2. Germline assignment: CDR1 SEHNR and CDR2 FQNEAQ (reference sequence). The CDR3 is made up of 16 amino acids. Germline trimming cut 5 bases from V and 8 bases from J; bases unmatched to any gene: 15.

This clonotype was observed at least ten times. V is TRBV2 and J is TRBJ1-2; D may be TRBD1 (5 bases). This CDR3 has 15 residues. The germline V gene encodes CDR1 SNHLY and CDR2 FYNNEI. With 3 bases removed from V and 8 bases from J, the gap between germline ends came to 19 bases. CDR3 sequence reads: CASSEERGRLLGYTF. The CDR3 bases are TGTGCCAGCAGTGAGGAAAGGGGACGTTTGCTGGGCTACACCTTC.

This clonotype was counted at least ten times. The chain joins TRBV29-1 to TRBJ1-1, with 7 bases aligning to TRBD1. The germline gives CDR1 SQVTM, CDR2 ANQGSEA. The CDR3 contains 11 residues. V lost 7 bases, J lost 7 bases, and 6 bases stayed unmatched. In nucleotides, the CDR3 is TGCAGCGCGGCCTACAGGGGTGAAGCTTTCTTT. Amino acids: CSAAYRGEAFF.

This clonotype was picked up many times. In nucleotides, the CDR3 is TGTGCCAGCAGTCCGTTGGAACGCTCGAATGAGCAGTTCTTC. Translating it yields CASSPLERSNEQFF. The J gene is TRBJ2-1, the V gene TRBV27; D ambiguous. V lost 5 bases and J lost 7, with 15 bases in between. The CDR3 is 14 residues long. From germline, CDR1 is MNHEY and CDR2 SMNVEV (reference sequence).

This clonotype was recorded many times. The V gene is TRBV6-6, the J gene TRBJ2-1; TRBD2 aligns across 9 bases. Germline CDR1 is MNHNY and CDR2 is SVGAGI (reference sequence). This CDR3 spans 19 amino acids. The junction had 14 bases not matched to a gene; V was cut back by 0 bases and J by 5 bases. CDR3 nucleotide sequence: TGTGCCAGCAGTTACTCGAAAGCTAGCGGGAATCCCCTAAACAATGAGCAGTTCTTC. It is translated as CASSYSKASGNPLNNEQFF.

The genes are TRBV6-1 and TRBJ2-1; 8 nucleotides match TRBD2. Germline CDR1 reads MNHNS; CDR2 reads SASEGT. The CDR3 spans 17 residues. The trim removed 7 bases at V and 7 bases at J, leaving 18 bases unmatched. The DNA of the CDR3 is TGTGCCAGCACCTCATCCGGCTACGGGAGGGCCAGTAATGAGCAGTTCTTC. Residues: CASTSSGYGRASNEQFF.

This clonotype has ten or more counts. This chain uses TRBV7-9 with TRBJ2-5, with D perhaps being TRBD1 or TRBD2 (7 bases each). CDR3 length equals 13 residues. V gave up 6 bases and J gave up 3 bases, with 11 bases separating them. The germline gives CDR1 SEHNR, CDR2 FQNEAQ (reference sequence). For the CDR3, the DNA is TGTGCCAGCAGGCAGGGGGGGGAAGAGACCCAGTACTTC. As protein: CASRQGGEETQYF.

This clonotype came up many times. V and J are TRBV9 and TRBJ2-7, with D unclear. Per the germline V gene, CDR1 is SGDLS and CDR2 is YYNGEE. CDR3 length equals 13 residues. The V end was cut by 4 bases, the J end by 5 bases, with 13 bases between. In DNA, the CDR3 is TGTGCCAGCAGCTCCAGGACCTACGACGAGCAGTACTTC. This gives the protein CASSSRTYDEQYF.

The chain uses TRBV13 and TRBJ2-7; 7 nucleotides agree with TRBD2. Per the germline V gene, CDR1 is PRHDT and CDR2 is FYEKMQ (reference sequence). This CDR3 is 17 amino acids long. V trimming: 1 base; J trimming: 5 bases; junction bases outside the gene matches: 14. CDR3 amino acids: CASSLAQVVLASHEQYF. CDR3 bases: TGTGCCAGCAGCTTAGCACAAGTCGTACTAGCGTCCCACGAGCAGTACTTC.

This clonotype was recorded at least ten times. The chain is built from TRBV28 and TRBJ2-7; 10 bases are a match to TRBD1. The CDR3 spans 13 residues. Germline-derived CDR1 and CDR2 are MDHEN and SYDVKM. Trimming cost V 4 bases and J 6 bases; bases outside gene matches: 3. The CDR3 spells CASSSWTGGEQYF. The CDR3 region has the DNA TGTGCCAGCAGTTCCTGGACAGGGGGCGAGCAGTACTTC.

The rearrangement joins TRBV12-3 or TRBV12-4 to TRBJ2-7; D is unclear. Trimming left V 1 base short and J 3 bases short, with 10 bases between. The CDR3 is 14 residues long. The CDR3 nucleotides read TGTGCCAGCAGTTTAGGGGTCACCTACTACGAGCAGTACTTC. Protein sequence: CASSLGVTYYEQYF.

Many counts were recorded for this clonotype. CDR3 coding DNA: TGTGCCAGTAGTATGGGGGCGCCACTCTCCTACGAGCAGTACTTC. Its protein is CASSMGAPLSYEQYF. The rearrangement links TRBV19 to TRBJ2-7; TRBD1 might be the D (6 bases). Trimming cost V 3 bases and J 0 bases, with 12 bases left between them. Germline CDR1 and CDR2: LNHDA and SQIVND (reference sequence). The CDR3 sequence is 15 residues long. Full variable domain (missing parts from reference TRBV19 and TRBJ2-7): DGGITQSPKYLFRKEGQNVTLSCEQNLNHDAMYWYRQDPGQGLRLIYYSQIVNDFQKGDIAEGYSVSREKKESFPLTVTSAQKNPTAFYLCASSMGAPLSYEQYFGPGTRLTVT.

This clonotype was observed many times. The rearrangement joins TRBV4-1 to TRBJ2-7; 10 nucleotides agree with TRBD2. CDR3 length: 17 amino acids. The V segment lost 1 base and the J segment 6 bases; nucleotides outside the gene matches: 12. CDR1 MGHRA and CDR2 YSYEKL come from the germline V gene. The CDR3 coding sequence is TGCGCCAGCAGCCAAGCAAGTGGGCTAGCGGGAGAGGTCGAGCAGTACTTC. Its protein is CASSQASGLAGEVEQYF.

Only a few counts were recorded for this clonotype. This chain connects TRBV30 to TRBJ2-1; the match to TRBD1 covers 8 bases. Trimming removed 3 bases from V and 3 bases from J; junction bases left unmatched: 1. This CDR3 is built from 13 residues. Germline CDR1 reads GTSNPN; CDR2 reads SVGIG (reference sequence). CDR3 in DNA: TGTGCCTGGAGAGGACAGGGCTACAATGAGCAGTTCTTC. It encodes CAWRGQGYNEQFF.

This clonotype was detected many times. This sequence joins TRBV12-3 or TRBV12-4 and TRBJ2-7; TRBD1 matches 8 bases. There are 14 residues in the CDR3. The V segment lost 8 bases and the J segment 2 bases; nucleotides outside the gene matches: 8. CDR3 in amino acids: CASDRGGSTYEQYF. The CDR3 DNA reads TGTGCCAGCGACAGGGGCGGATCGACCTACGAGCAGTACTTC.

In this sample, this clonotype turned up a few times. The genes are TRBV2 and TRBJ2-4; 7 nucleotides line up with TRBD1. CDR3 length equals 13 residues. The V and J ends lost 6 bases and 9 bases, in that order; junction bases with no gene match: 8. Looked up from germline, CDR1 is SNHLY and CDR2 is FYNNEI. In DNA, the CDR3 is TGTGCCAGCAGCCTACGGGACAGCTCCATTCAGTACTTC. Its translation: CASSLRDSSIQYF.

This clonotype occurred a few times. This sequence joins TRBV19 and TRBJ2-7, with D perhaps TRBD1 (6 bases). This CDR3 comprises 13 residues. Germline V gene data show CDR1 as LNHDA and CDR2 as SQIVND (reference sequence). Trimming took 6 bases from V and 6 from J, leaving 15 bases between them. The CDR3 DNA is TGTGCCAGTAGAACAGGGTACGGCGGCGAGCAGTACTTC. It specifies CASRTGYGGEQYF.

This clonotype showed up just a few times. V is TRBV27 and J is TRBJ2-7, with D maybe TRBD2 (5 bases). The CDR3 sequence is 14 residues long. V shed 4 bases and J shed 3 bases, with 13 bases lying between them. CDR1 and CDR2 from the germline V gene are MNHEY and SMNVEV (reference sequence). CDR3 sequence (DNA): TGTGCCAGCAGTTGGCGGGCGGGCTTCTACGAGCAGTACTTC. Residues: CASSWRAGFYEQYF.

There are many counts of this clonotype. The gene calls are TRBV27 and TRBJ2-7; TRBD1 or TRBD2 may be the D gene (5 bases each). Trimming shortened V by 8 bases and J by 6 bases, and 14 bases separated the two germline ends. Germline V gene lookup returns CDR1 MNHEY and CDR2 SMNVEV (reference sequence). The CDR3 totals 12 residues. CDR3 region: CASLFDGGEQYF. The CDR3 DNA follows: TGTGCCAGCCTGTTTGATGGGGGCGAGCAGTACTTC.

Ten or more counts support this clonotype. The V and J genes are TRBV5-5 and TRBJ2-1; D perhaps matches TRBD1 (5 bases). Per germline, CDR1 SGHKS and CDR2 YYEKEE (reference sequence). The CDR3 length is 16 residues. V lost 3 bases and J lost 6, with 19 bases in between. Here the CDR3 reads CASSSDGAGFTNEQFF. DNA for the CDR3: TGTGCCAGCAGCTCCGATGGGGCAGGGTTTACCAATGAGCAGTTCTTC.